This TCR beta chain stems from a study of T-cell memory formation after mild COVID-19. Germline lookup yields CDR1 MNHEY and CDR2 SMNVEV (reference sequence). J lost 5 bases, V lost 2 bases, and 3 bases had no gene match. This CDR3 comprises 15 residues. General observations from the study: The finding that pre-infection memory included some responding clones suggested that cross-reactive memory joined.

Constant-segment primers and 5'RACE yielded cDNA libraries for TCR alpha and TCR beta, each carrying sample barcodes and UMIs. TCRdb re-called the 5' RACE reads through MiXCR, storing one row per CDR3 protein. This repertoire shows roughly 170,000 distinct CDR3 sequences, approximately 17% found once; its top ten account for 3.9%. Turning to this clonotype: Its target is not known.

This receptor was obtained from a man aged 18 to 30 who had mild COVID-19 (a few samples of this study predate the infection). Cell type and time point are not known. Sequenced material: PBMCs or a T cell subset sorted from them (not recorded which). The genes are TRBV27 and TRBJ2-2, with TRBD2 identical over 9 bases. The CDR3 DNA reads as TGTGCCAGCAGTTTACTGCTAGCGGGGACCGGGGAGCTGTTTTTT. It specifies CASSLLLAGTGELFF.